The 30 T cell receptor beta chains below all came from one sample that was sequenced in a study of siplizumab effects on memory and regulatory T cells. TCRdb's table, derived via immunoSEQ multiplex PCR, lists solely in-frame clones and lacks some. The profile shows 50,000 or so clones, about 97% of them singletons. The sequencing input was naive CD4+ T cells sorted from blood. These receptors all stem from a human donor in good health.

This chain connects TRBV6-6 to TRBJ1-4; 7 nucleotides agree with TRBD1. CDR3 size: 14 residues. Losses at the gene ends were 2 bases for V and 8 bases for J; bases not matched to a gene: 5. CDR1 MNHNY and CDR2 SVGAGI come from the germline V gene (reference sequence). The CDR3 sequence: CASSYEGAREKLFF. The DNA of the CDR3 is TGTGCCAGCAGTTACGAGGGGGCAAGAGAAAAACTGTTTTTT.

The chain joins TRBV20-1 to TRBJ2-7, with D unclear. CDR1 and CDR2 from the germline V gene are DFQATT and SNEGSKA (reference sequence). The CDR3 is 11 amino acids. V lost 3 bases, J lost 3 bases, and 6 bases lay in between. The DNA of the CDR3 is TGCAGTGCTAGGGGGATCTACGAGCAGTACTTC. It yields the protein CSARGIYEQYF.

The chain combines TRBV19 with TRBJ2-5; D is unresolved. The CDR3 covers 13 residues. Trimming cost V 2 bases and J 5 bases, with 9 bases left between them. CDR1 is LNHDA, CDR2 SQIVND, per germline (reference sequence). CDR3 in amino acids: CASSIWLEETQYF. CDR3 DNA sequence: TGTGCCAGTAGTATATGGCTAGAGGAGACCCAGTACTTC.

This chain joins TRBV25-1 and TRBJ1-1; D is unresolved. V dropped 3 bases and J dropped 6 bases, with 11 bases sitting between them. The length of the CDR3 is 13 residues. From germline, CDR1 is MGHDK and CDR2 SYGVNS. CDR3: CASSETRTAEAFF. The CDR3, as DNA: TGTGCCAGCAGTGAGACTCGAACGGCTGAAGCTTTCTTT. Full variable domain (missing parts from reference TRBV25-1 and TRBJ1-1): EADIYQTPRYLVIGTGKKITLECSQTMGHDKMYWYQQDPGMELHLIHYSYGVNSTEKGDLSSESTVSRIRTEHFPLTLESARPSHTSQYLCASSETRTAEAFFGQGTRLTVV.

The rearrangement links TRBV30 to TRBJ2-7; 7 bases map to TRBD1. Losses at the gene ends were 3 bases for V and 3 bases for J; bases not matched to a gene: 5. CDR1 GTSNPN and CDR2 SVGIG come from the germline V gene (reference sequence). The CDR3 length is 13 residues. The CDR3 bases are TGTGCCTGGAGACAGGGGTCTAACTACGAGCAGTACTTC. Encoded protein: CAWRQGSNYEQYF.

The CDR3 loop reads CAWRKQGAVSNQPQHF. CDR3 sequence (DNA): TGTGCCTGGAGAAAACAGGGGGCTGTGAGCAATCAGCCCCAGCATTTT. The J gene is TRBJ1-5, the V gene TRBV30, with 9 nucleotides matching TRBD1. Germline loops: CDR1 GTSNPN, CDR2 SVGIG (reference sequence). The ends lost 3 bases at V and 1 base at J; junction bases unmatched: 7. The CDR3 covers 16 residues.

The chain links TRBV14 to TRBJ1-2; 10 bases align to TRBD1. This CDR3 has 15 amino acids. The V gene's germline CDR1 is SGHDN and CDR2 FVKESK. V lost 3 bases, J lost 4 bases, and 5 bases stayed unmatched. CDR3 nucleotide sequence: TGTGCCAGCAGCCAGCCGGGACAGGGGCGCTATGGCTACACCTTC. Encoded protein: CASSQPGQGRYGYTF.

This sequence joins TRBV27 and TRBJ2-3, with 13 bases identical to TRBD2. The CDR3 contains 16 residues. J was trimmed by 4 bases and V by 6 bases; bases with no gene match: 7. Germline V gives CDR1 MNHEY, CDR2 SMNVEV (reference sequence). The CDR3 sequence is CASRLGLAGVPDTQYF. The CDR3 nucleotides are TGTGCCAGCAGGCTCGGACTAGCGGGAGTCCCAGATACGCAGTATTTT.

The CDR3 DNA reads as TGTGCCTGGAGTGGAGGGGGTTACGAGCAGTACTTC. Translation: CAWSGGGYEQYF. This chain connects TRBV30 to TRBJ2-7; tentative D call: TRBD1 (6 bases). The germline gives CDR1 GTSNPN, CDR2 SVGIG (reference sequence). The CDR3 totals 12 residues. V lost 1 base and J 4 bases, leaving 8 bases between the germline ends. The entire variable domain, with the rest obtained from reference TRBV30 and TRBJ2-7, is as follows: SQTIHQWPATLVQPVGSPLSLECTVEGTSNPNLYWYRQAAGRGLQLLFYSVGIGQISSEVPQNLSASRPQDRQFILSSKKLLLSDSGFYLCAWSGGGYEQYFGPGTRLTVT.

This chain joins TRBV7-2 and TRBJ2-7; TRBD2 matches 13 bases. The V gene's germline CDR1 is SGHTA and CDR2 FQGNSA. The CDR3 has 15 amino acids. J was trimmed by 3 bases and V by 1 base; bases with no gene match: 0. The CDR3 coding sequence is TGTGCCAGCAGCTTAGGGACTAGCGGGAGCTACGAGCAGTACTTC. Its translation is CASSLGTSGSYEQYF.

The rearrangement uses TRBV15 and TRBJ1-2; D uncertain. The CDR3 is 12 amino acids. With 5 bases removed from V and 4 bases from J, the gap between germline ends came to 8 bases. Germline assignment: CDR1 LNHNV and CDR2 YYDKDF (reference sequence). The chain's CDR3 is CATSGVGYGYTF. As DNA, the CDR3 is TGTGCCACCAGCGGGGTTGGCTATGGCTACACCTTC.

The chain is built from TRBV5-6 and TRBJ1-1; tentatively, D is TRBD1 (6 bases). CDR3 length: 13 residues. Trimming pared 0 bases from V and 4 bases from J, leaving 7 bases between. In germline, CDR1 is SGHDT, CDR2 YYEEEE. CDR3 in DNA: TGTGCCAGCAGCTTGGCGACAGGCACTGAAGCTTTCTTT. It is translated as CASSLATGTEAFF.

CDR3 region: CASSSPGTKQFF. CDR3 DNA: TGTGCCAGCAGCTCGCCGGGAACAAAGCAGTTCTTC. The genes are TRBV28 and TRBJ2-1, with TRBD2 as a possible D gene (5 bases). Germline assignment: CDR1 MDHEN and CDR2 SYDVKM. The CDR3 loop spans 12 amino acids. Between the trimmed V and J ends, which lost 6 bases and 11 bases, there was a span of 14 bases.

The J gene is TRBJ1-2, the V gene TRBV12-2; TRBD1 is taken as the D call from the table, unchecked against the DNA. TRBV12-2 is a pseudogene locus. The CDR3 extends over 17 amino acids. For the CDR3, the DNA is TGTGCAAGTCGCTTAGCGGGCCGAACATTCCTCTACTATGGCTACACCTTC. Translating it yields CASRLAGRTFLYYGYTF.

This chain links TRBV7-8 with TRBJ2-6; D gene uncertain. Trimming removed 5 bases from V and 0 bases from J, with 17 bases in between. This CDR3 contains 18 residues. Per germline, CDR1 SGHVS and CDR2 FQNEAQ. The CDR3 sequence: CASSPWSPLSSGANVLTF. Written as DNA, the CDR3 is TGTGCCAGCAGCCCGTGGAGTCCTCTTAGCTCTGGGGCCAACGTCCTGACTTTC.

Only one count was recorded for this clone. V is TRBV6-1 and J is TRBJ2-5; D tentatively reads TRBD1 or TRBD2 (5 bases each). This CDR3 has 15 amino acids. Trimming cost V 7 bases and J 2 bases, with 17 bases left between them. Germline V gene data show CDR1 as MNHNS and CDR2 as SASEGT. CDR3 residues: CASNRWGSAQETQYF. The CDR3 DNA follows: TGTGCCAGCAACCGCTGGGGGAGCGCACAAGAGACCCAGTACTTC.

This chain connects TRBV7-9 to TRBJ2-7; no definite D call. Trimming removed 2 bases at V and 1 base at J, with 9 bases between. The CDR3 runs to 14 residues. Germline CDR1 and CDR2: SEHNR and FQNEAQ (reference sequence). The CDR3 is CASSLSSVSYEQYF. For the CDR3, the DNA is TGTGCCAGCAGCTTATCCTCCGTTTCCTACGAGCAGTACTTC.

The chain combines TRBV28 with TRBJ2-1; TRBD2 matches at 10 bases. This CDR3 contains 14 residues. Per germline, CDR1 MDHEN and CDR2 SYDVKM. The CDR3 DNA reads TGTGCAGCCTCGGAGAAGCGGGAGGGTTATGAGCAGTTCTTC. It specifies CAASEKREGYEQFF.

The DNA for the CDR3 is TGTGCCCCTAGGACAGGGAGGATCTCTGGAAACACCATATATTTT. Its protein is CAPRTGRISGNTIYF. The chain is built from TRBV19 and TRBJ1-3; 8 bases are a match to TRBD1. J gave up 0 bases and V 11 bases, and 9 bases lay outside the gene matches. This CDR3 is 15 amino acids long. The germline V gene has CDR1 LNHDA and CDR2 SQIVND (reference sequence).

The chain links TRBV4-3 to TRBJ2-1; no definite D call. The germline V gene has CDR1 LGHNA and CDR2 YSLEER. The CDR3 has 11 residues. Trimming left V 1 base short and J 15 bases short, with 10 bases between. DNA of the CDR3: TGCGCCAGCAGCCAAGGAGTGAGGTGGTTCTTC. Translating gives CASSQGVRWFF.

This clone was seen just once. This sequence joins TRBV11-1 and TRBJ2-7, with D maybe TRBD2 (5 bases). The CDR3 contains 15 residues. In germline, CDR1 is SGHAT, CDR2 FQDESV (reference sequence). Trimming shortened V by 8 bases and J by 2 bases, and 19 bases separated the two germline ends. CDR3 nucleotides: TGTGCCAGCCGTATATCGGCCAGCGGAACCTACGAGCAGTACTTC. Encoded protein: CASRISASGTYEQYF.

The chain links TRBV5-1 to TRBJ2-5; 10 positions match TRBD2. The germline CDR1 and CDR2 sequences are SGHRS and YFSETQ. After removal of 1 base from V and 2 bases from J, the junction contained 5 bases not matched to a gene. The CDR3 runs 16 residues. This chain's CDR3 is CASSLLGLADQETQYF. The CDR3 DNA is TGCGCCAGCAGCTTGCTAGGACTAGCGGATCAAGAGACCCAGTACTTC. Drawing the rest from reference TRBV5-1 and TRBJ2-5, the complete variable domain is KAGVTQTPRYLIKTRGQQVTLSCSPISGHRSVSWYQQTPGQGLQFLFEYFSETQRNKGNFPGRFSGRQFSNSRSEMNVSTLELGDSALYLCASSLLGLADQETQYFGPGTRLLVL.

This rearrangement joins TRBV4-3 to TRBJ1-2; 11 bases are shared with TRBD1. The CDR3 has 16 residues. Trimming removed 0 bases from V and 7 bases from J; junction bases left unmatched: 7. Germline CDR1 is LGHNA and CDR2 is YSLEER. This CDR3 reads CASSQELRTGGSGYTF. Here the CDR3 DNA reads TGCGCCAGCAGCCAAGAGCTACGGACAGGGGGCTCTGGCTACACCTTC.

CDR3: CASRGQGASYEQYF. As DNA, the CDR3 is TGTGCCAGCAGGGGACAGGGGGCATCCTACGAGCAGTACTTC. This chain joins TRBV27 and TRBJ2-7, with 12 positions matching TRBD1. The J segment lost 1 base and the V segment lost 6 bases, leaving 1 base of the junction unmatched. The V gene's germline CDR1 is MNHEY and CDR2 SMNVEV (reference sequence). This CDR3 has 14 residues.

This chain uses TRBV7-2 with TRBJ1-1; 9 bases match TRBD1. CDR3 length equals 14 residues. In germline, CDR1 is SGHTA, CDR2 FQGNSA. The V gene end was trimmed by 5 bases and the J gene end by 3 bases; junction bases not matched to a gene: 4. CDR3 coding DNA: TGTGCCAGCAGCGCGACAGGGGGACACACTGAAGCTTTCTTT. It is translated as CASSATGGHTEAFF.

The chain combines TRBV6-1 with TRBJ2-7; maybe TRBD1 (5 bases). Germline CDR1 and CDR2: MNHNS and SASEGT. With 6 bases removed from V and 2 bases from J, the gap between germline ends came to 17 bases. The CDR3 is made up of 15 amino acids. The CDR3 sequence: CASSLGAGAPYEQYF. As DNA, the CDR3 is TGTGCCAGCAGCCTTGGGGCAGGTGCCCCCTACGAGCAGTACTTC.

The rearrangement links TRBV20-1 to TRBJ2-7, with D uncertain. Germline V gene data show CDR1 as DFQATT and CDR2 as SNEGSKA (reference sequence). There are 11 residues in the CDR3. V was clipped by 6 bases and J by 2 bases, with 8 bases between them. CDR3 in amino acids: CSATDTYEQYF. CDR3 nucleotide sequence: TGCAGTGCCACTGACACCTACGAGCAGTACTTC.

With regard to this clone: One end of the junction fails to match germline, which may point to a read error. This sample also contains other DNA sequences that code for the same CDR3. The CDR3 nucleotides are TGTGCCAGCAGTGGAGGACAGGCCGGGGATTTT. Protein sequence: CASSGGQAGDF. The chain employs TRBV6-1 and TRBJ1-4, with 7 bases identical to TRBD1. The CDR3 has 11 amino acids. Per the germline V gene, CDR1 is MNHNS and CDR2 is SASEGT.

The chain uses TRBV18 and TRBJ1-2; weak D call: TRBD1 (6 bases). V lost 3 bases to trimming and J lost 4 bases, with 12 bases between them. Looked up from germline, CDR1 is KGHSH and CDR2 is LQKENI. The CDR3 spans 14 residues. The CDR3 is CASSPSGDFYGYTF. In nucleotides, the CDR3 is TGTGCCAGCTCACCCTCAGGGGACTTCTATGGCTACACCTTC.

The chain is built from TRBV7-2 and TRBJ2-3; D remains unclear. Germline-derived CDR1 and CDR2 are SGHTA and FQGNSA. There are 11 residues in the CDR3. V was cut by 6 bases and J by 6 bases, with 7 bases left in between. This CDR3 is CASRWTDTQYF. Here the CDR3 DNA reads TGTGCCAGCAGATGGACCGATACGCAGTATTTT.